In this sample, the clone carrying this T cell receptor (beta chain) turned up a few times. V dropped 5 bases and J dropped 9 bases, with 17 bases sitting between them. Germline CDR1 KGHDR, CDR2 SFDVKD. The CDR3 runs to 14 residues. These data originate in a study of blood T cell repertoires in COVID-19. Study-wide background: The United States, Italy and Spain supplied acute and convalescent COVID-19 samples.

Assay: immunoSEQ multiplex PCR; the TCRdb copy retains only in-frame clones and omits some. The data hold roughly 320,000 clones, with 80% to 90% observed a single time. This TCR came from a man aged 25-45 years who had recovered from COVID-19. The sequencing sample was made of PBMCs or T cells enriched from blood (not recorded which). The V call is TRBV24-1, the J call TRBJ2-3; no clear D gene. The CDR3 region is CATSVARDWRTQYF. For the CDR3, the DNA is TGTGCCACCAGTGTGGCCCGAGACTGGCGGACGCAGTATTTT.